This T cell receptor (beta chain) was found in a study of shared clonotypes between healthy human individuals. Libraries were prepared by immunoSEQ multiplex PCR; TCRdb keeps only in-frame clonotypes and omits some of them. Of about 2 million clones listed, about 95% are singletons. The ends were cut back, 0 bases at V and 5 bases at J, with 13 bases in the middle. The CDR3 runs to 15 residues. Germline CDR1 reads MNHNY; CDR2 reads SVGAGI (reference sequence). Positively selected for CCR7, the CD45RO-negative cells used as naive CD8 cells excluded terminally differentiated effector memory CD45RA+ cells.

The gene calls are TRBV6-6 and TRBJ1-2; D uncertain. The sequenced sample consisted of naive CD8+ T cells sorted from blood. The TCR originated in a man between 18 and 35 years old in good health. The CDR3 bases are TGTGCCAGCAGTTACTCCCCAGATGTTTTTTATGGCTACACCTTC. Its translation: CASSYSPDVFYGYTF.